A single sample is the source of the 20 T cell receptor beta chains below, sequenced in a study of OX40 agonist ivuxolimab in advanced cancers. Generated by immunoSEQ multiplex PCR, the TCRdb table keeps only in-frame clones and is missing some. This sample carries around 23,000 clones, around 79% of them seen once, and the ten largest clones take around 19%. Source: CD4+ or CD8+ T cells sorted from blood, taken in a trial of the OX40 agonist ivuxolimab. The receptors derive from an adult with an advanced solid tumor such as melanoma, head and neck, liver or kidney cancer.

V usage is TRBV19 and J usage is TRBJ1-3; TRBD1 might be the D (5 bases). Germline lookup yields CDR1 LNHDA and CDR2 SQIVND (reference sequence). The CDR3 sequence is 16 residues long. The V end was cut by 4 bases, the J end by 0 bases, with 13 bases between. The CDR3 DNA follows: TGTGCCAGTAGTAGCCGGAGAAGGGGCTCTGGAAACACCATATATTTT. Its protein product is CASSSRRRGSGNTIYF.

The gene calls are TRBV7-9 and TRBJ2-3, with 7 positions matching TRBD1. Germline V CDR1 and CDR2: SEHNR, FQNEAQ (reference sequence). This CDR3 contains 15 residues. V trimming: 5 bases; J trimming: 1 base; junction bases outside the gene matches: 6. The CDR3 spells CASSLTGVGTDTQYF. Written as DNA, the CDR3 is TGTGCCAGCAGCCTTACAGGGGTCGGCACAGATACGCAGTATTTT.

The chain joins TRBV23-1 to TRBJ2-7; D is unclear. Being an ORF, TRBV23-1 has a function that is uncertain. CDR3 length: 13 amino acids. V dropped 2 bases and J dropped 6 bases, with 11 bases sitting between them. CDR3: CASSQGSQPEQYF. The CDR3 DNA follows: TGCGCCAGCAGTCAAGGGTCACAACCCGAGCAGTACTTC.

This clone has just one count. The chain combines TRBV5-3 with TRBJ2-7; possibly TRBD2 for D (5 bases). TRBV5-3 is an ORF, with its function uncertain. The CDR3 runs to 14 residues. Between the trimmed V and J ends, which lost 0 bases and 2 bases, there was a span of 9 bases. The chain's CDR3 is CARSLARDPYEQYF. The CDR3 nucleotides are TGTGCCAGAAGCTTGGCGAGGGATCCCTACGAGCAGTACTTC.

The CDR3 DNA reads TGTGCCACCAGCAGGGCCCGGTCGAAGGGAGAGACCCAGTACTTC. Translating gives CATSRARSKGETQYF. This sequence joins TRBV15 and TRBJ2-5; no definite D call. Germline CDR1 reads LNHNV; CDR2 reads YYDKDF (reference sequence). This CDR3 region has 15 residues. Trimming stripped 3 bases from V and 4 bases from J, with 15 bases between.

Only a few counts were recorded for this clone. The V gene is TRBV6-5, the J gene TRBJ1-5; possibly TRBD1 for D (5 bases). Germline values: CDR1 MNHEY, CDR2 SVGAGI. CDR3 length: 15 residues. Trimming pared 6 bases from V and 4 bases from J, leaving 16 bases between. The CDR3 loop is CASSPDTSGNQPQHF. The CDR3 nucleotides are TGTGCCAGCAGCCCGGACACCTCCGGGAATCAGCCCCAGCATTTT.

V and J are TRBV5-5 and TRBJ1-1, with 7 nucleotides matching TRBD1. This CDR3 has 15 residues. Germline V gene sequence: CDR1 SGHKS, CDR2 YYEKEE (reference sequence). V lost 0 bases, J lost 2 bases, and 4 bases stayed unmatched. The chain's CDR3 is CASSLGTGYNTEAFF. The CDR3 nucleotides read TGTGCCAGCAGCTTGGGGACAGGCTATAACACTGAAGCTTTCTTT. Full variable domain (rest looked up from reference TRBV5-5 and TRBJ1-1): DAGVTQSPTHLIKTRGQQVTLRCSPISGHKSVSWYQQVLGQGPQFIFQYYEKEERGRGNFPDRFSARQFPNYSSELNVNALLLGDSALYLCASSLGTGYNTEAFFGQGTRLTVV.

The chain combines TRBV6-6 with TRBJ1-4; D is possibly TRBD1 (6 bases). This CDR3 region has 16 residues. V lost 3 bases, J lost 4 bases, and 15 bases lay in between. Germline-derived CDR1 and CDR2 are MNHNY and SVGAGI (reference sequence). In DNA, the CDR3 is TGTGCCAGCAGTTATACCCTGGACAGTCTTAATGAAAAACTGTTTTTT. It codes for CASSYTLDSLNEKLFF.

To note about this clone: An end of the junction does not agree with germline; a read error may underlie this. The gene calls are TRBV10-3 and TRBJ2-7, with no clear D. Germline V CDR1 and CDR2: ENHRY, SYGVKD. This CDR3 spans 15 amino acids. CDR3 sequence (DNA): TGTGCCAGCAGTTACGAGGCAGGACCTACCTACGAGCAGTACTTC. Protein sequence: CASSYEAGPTYEQYF.

The chain links TRBV6-6 to TRBJ2-3, with D perhaps assigned TRBD1 or TRBD2 (7 bases each). Per germline, CDR1 MNHNY and CDR2 SVGAGI (reference sequence). The CDR3 is made up of 13 amino acids. Trimming removed 8 bases at V and 5 bases at J, with 14 bases between. CDR3 protein: CASGFRGGDTQYF. In nucleotides, the CDR3 is TGTGCCAGCGGGTTCAGGGGGGGAGATACGCAGTATTTT.

The chain is built from TRBV29-1 and TRBJ2-4; 7 nucleotides line up with TRBD2. CDR1 SQVTM and CDR2 ANQGSEA come from the germline V gene. The V and J ends lost 7 bases and 8 bases, in that order; junction bases with no gene match: 8. This CDR3 has 12 amino acids. In DNA, the CDR3 is TGCAGCGGATGGACTAGTTGGGACATTCAGTACTTC. This encodes CSGWTSWDIQYF.

On this clone: This may be a read error: a much more frequent sequence differs by one nucleotide. This specimen includes other DNA sequences encoding the same CDR3. The V and J genes are TRBV9 and TRBJ2-3; maybe TRBD2 (6 bases). In germline, CDR1 is SGDLS, CDR2 YYNGEE. The CDR3 loop spans 12 amino acids. The CDR3 spells CASSQEGDTQYF. DNA for the CDR3: TGTGCTAGCAGCCAGGAGGGGGATACGCAGTATTTT.

The chain carries TRBV11-2 and TRBJ2-5; 10 bases line up with TRBD2. Germline V CDR1 and CDR2: SGHAT, FQNNGV. This CDR3 region has 15 residues. The V and J ends lost 3 bases and 2 bases, in that order; junction bases with no gene match: 3. CDR3 in DNA: TGTGCCAGCAGCTTCGGGACTAGCGCTCAAGAGACCCAGTACTTC. This sequence encodes CASSFGTSAQETQYF.

The chain links TRBV10-3 to TRBJ1-1; TRBD1 matches at 9 bases. Per germline, CDR1 ENHRY and CDR2 SYGVKD. With V trimmed by 10 bases and J by 1 base, 13 bases remained unmatched. CDR3 size: 16 residues. The DNA of the CDR3 is TGTGCCACCGAACCGGGACAGGGAGTCTCGAACACTGAAGCTTTCTTT. This gives the protein CATEPGQGVSNTEAFF.

This clone has only a few counts. This chain joins TRBV6-1 and TRBJ1-2; D call uncertain. The CDR3 runs to 14 residues. Trimming took 1 base from V and 3 from J, leaving 9 bases between them. Germline loops: CDR1 MNHNS, CDR2 SASEGT. CDR3 coding DNA: TGTGCCAGCAGTGAAGGGGAGCTGGACTATGGCTACACCTTC. This translates into CASSEGELDYGYTF.

The chain recombines TRBV5-6 with TRBJ2-5, with a weak D call TRBD2 (5 bases). The closer fit of TRBJ2-7 to the DNA end suggests the J call may be wrong. From germline, CDR1 is SGHDT and CDR2 YYEEEE. The length of the CDR3 is 13 residues. DNA of the CDR3: TGTGCCAGCAGTTATACCGGGACCTACGAGCAGTACTTC. Its protein is CASSYTGTYEQYF.

This chain links TRBV6-1 with TRBJ1-6; 7 bases are shared with TRBD1. This CDR3 is built from 14 residues. V lost 6 bases and J lost 6; bases outside the gene matches: 5. CDR1 and CDR2 from the germline V gene are MNHNS and SASEGT. The CDR3 coding sequence is TGTGCCAGCAGCGTACAGGGGTCTAATTCACCCCTCCACTTT. This sequence encodes CASSVQGSNSPLHF.

The chain couples TRBV2 to TRBJ1-2; D unclear. Germline CDR1 reads SNHLY; CDR2 reads FYNNEI. Trimming cost V 7 bases and J 2 bases, with 8 bases left between them. This CDR3 has 12 amino acids. CDR3 protein: CASNTANYGYTF. The CDR3 region has the DNA TGTGCCAGCAATACGGCAAACTATGGCTACACCTTC.

The V call is TRBV11-3, the J call TRBJ2-1; possibly TRBD1 for D (6 bases). The CDR3 is 13 residues long. From germline, CDR1 is SGHNT and CDR2 YENEEA. V was pared by 5 bases and J by 8 bases, with 13 bases between. The CDR3 bases are TGTGCCAGCAGCCGGACAGTTTTTGATGAGCAGTTCTTC. Translating it yields CASSRTVFDEQFF.

V gene TRBV19 combines with J gene TRBJ2-3; 13 bases match TRBD2. Germline CDR1 LNHDA, CDR2 SQIVND (reference sequence). This CDR3 region has 16 residues. J gave up 4 bases and V 7 bases, and 8 bases lay outside the gene matches. CDR3 amino acids: CASTRTSGSQADTQYF. The CDR3, as DNA: TGTGCCAGTACCCGGACTAGCGGGAGTCAGGCAGATACGCAGTATTTT.